This is a list of T cell receptor beta chains from one sample in a study of T-cell reconstitution after alpha-beta-depleted transplantation in children. TCRdb reprocessed the PCR reads with MiXCR, giving one entry per CDR3 protein. The table lists 200,000 to 250,000 distinct CDR3 sequences, approximately 10% of them singletons. The sequencing here drew on PBMCs from the stem cell graft donor, taken from the stem cell graft. All receptors derive from a human donor who donated a stem cell graft to a child with acute lymphoblastic leukemia. The CDR3 runs from the conserved cysteine through the conserved F or W. The D gene is left open where the match is weak. Rows give clone size only sometimes, using once, few, many, or a class for an expanded clone.

size,J,D,V,CDR3,DNA
many,TRBJ2-7,NA,TRBV4-1,CASSQGTAPSYEQYF,TGCGCCAGCAGCCAAGGCACTGCACCCTCCTACGAGCAGTACTTC
few,TRBJ2-3,NA,TRBV5-1,CASSLAGRRTDTQYF,TGCGCCAGCAGCTTGGCCGGACGTCGCACAGATACGCAGTATTTT
NA,TRBJ2-7,NA,TRBV7-6,CASSLGDKGYEQYF,TGTGCCAGCAGCTTAGGGGACAAAGGCTACGAGCAGTACTTC
NA,TRBJ1-5,NA,TRBV19,CASSIAVVNQPQHF,TGTGCCAGTAGTATTGCGGTAGTCAATCAGCCCCAGCATTTT
NA,TRBJ2-5,NA,TRBV23-1,CASSHVRTQETQYFGPGNVKTQYF,NA
many,TRBJ1-1,TRBD1,TRBV27,CASSSHRGAEAFF,TGTGCCAGCAGTTCACACAGGGGTGCTGAAGCTTTCTTT
few,TRBJ2-5,NA,TRBV25-1,CASSRDRAQYF,TGTGCCAGCTCCCGAGATAGGGCCCAGTACTTC
few,TRBJ2-3,NA,TRBV7-6,CASSHRQGTGADTQYF,TGTGCCAGCAGCCATCGGCAGGGGACGGGGGCAGATACGCAGTATTTT
many,TRBJ2-6,NA,TRBV20-1,CSAERESGANVLTF,TGCAGTGCGGAAAGAGAGTCTGGGGCCAACGTCCTGACTTTC
many,TRBJ2-3,TRBD2,TRBV20-1,CSARPGTSNTDTQYF,TGCAGTGCTAGACCCGGGACTAGTAACACAGATACGCAGTATTTT
many,TRBJ1-1,TRBD1,TRBV12-3/TRBV12-4,CASSKQGADTEAFF,TGTGCCAGCAGTAAGCAGGGGGCGGACACTGAAGCTTTCTTT
few,TRBJ2-7,NA,TRBV5-1,CASSPYQGSYEQYF,TGCGCCAGCAGCCCCTATCAGGGATCCTACGAGCAGTACTTC
NA,TRBJ1-2,TRBD1,TRBV7-8,CASSSQGGYTF,TGTGCCAGCAGCTCACAGGGGGGCTACACCTTC
few,TRBJ1-2,NA,TRBV15,CATSEERGDYGYTF,TGTGCCACCAGCGAGGAGAGGGGGGACTATGGCTACACCTTC
NA,TRBJ2-5,TRBD1,TRBV3-1,CASSQESGQTETQYF,TGTGCCAGCAGCCAAGAGTCGGGACAGACGGAGACCCAGTACTTC